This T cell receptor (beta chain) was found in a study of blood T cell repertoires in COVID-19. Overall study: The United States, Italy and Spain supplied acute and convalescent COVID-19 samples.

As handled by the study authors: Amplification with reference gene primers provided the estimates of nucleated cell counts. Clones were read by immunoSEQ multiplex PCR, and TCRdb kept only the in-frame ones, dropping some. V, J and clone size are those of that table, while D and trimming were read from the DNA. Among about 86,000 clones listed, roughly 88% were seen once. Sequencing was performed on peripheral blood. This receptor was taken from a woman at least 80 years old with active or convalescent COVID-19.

This CDR3 reads CASSYMGVNTGELFF. DNA for the CDR3: TGTGCCAGCAGTTACATGGGAGTGAACACCGGGGAGCTGTTTTTT. The rearrangement uses TRBV6-2 or TRBV6-3 and TRBJ2-2, with TRBD2 as a possible D gene (5 bases). Germline V gives CDR1 MNHEY, CDR2 SVGEGT. The V and J ends lost 2 bases and 1 base respectively, with 8 bases between them. The CDR3 covers 15 residues.